This TCR beta chain was captured by sequencing in a study of CD8 T cells in Susac syndrome. Sequencing of TCR beta covered CD8+ and CD4+ T cells obtained from blood. In regard to this clonotype: The antigen remains unidentified.

Study-wide findings and caveats: In total CD8+ repertoires, sixteen Susac-specific public clones were found, and CD8+ TEMRA repertoires had roughly 5.

An input of roughly 0.45 to 1 ug of RNA was subjected to reverse transcription using random hexamers. Across 54 Vbeta and 13 Jbeta, immunoSEQ multiplex PCR amplified TCR beta CDR3. Using its own MiXCR run on the immunoSEQ multiplex PCR reads, TCRdb lists one record per CDR3 protein. The data show about 85,000 distinct CDR3 sequences, with about 95% seen just once and 0.45% to 0.5% held by the top ten. V was clipped by 6 bases and J by 4 bases, with 19 bases between them. This CDR3 has 16 amino acids. Per the germline V gene, CDR1 is LGHDT and CDR2 is YNNKEL (reference sequence). Sequencing was carried out using CD8+ T cells from PBMCs. The chain is built from TRBV3-1 and TRBJ2-1, with a weak D call TRBD1 (6 bases). The sequence was obtained from a human donor with Susac syndrome. CDR3 in DNA: TGTGCCAGCAGTACCCTTGGGGGCGACACGTACAATGAGCAGTTCTTC. This sequence encodes CASSTLGGDTYNEQFF.